Following are 25 T cell receptor beta chains from one sample sequenced in a study of T cell responses to AZD1222 COVID-19 vaccine. The protocol was immunoSEQ multiplex PCR, while the TCRdb copy is restricted to in-frame clones and leaves out a portion. The data contain around 150,000 clones, roughly 92% of them seen just once; the ten biggest clones take up about 1.3%. Sequences were derived from peripheral blood, sampled on day 0 of AZD1222 vaccination. These receptor sequences come from an adult in good health.

The J gene is TRBJ2-6, the V gene TRBV5-6, with D hard to call. The length of the CDR3 is 15 residues. In germline, CDR1 is SGHDT, CDR2 YYEEEE. V was shortened by 3 bases and J by 5 bases, with 12 bases between the two germline ends. CDR3 nucleotide sequence: TGTGCCAGCAGCTCCCGAAAGGGTTGGGCCAACGTCCTGACTTTC. Protein product: CASSSRKGWANVLTF.

This clone was seen more than once but under ten times. V and J are TRBV10-3 and TRBJ1-1; D unresolved. Germline lookup yields CDR1 ENHRY and CDR2 SYGVKD. The CDR3 is made up of 16 amino acids. The V end was cut by 2 bases, the J end by 1 base, with 14 bases between. The CDR3 here is CAISERAVAWNTEAFF. The DNA for the CDR3 is TGTGCCATCAGTGAGCGCGCAGTCGCCTGGAACACTGAAGCTTTCTTT.

The gene calls are TRBV12-3 or TRBV12-4 and TRBJ2-2; D remains ambiguous. The CDR3 consists of 12 residues. Deletions cut 8 bases from V and 2 bases from J, with 6 bases between. CDR3 bases: TGTGCCAGCCTCACTAACACCGGGGAGCTGTTTTTT. Translated, it gives CASLTNTGELFF.

This clone was recorded only once. The chain links TRBV27 to TRBJ1-2, with TRBD1 matching 10 bases. Germline lookup yields CDR1 MNHEY and CDR2 SMNVEV (reference sequence). The CDR3 covers 14 residues. The V and J ends lost 7 bases and 5 bases, in that order; junction bases with no gene match: 7. The CDR3 region has the DNA TGTGCCAGCAAAACCTGGACAGGGGGTTATGGCTACACCTTC. Protein sequence: CASKTWTGGYGYTF.

The J gene is TRBJ2-3, the V gene TRBV5-1, with 8 bases matching TRBD2. The trim removed 7 bases at V and 2 bases at J, leaving 3 bases unmatched. Germline loops: CDR1 SGHRS, CDR2 YFSETQ. The CDR3 consists of 13 residues. The CDR3 here is CASSGLATDTQYF. In DNA form, the CDR3 reads TGCGCCAGCTCCGGACTAGCCACAGATACGCAGTATTTT.

V and J are TRBV29-1 and TRBJ1-1, with D possibly TRBD1 on 6 matching bases. Germline V lookup: CDR1 SQVTM, CDR2 ANQGSEA. Trimming stripped 6 bases from V and 1 base from J, with 9 bases between. The CDR3 has 12 residues. The CDR3, as DNA: TGCAGCGTGCCGGACAGGAACACTGAAGCTTTCTTT. Protein: CSVPDRNTEAFF.

V gene TRBV6-1 combines with J gene TRBJ2-6; D remains ambiguous. Germline CDR1 and CDR2: MNHNS and SASEGT. V was trimmed by 2 bases and J by 2 bases, leaving 4 bases between them. CDR3 size: 14 residues. The CDR3 loop is CASSERTGANVLTF. In DNA, the CDR3 is TGTGCCAGCAGTGAACGGACTGGGGCCAACGTCCTGACTTTC.

In the case of this clone: Its ends do not fully match the called genes, so a read error is possible. The V gene is TRBV6-5, the J gene TRBJ1-4; a weak D match, TRBD1 (5 bases). The CDR3 contains 13 residues. Germline values: CDR1 MNHEY, CDR2 SVGAGI. The CDR3 reads CASSYGPGRGDIF. CDR3 sequence (DNA): TGTGCCAGCAGTTACGGACCGGGACGAGGTGACATTTTT.

This clone was found a few times. This chain connects TRBV2 to TRBJ1-2, with D possibly being TRBD1 (5 bases). CDR3 length equals 13 residues. Trimming shortened V by 8 bases and J by 7 bases, and 17 bases separated the two germline ends. The germline gives CDR1 SNHLY, CDR2 FYNNEI. CDR3 sequence: CASYKTGTAGYTF. The CDR3 region has the DNA TGTGCCAGCTATAAAACCGGGACGGCTGGCTACACCTTC. Complete variable domain (other parts from reference TRBV2 and TRBJ1-2): EPEVTQTPSHQVTQMGQEVILRCVPISNHLYFYWYRQILGQKVEFLVSFYNNEISEKSEIFDDQFSVERPDGSNFTLKIRSTKLEDSAMYFCASYKTGTAGYTFGSGTRLTVV.

In its sample, this clone was seen once. This rearrangement joins TRBV5-8 to TRBJ2-2; weak D call: TRBD1 (6 bases). V was cut by 9 bases and J by 7 bases, with 25 bases left in between. Looked up from germline, CDR1 is SGHTS and CDR2 is YDEGEE. This CDR3 comprises 16 residues. Here the CDR3 reads CANTKTKTGYDGELFF. Here the CDR3 DNA reads TGTGCCAACACAAAAACTAAGACAGGCTACGACGGGGAGCTGTTTTTT.

This CDR3 reads CASSQDYTYSGNTIYF. CDR3 DNA sequence: TGCGCCAGCAGCCAAGACTATACCTACTCTGGAAACACCATATATTTT. The V and J genes are TRBV4-1 and TRBJ1-3; D is uncertain. In germline, CDR1 is MGHRA, CDR2 YSYEKL. Trimming cost V 0 bases and J 0 bases, with 9 bases left between them. This CDR3 has 16 residues.

The V call is TRBV7-8, the J call TRBJ1-4; D is possibly TRBD1 (5 bases). V was shortened by 4 bases and J by 7 bases, with 19 bases between the two germline ends. The germline V gene has CDR1 SGHVS and CDR2 FQNEAQ. The CDR3 runs to 16 residues. CDR3 DNA sequence: TGTGCCAGCAGCTCCAGGGTGCCGGGGCGGGCTGAAAAACTGTTTTTT. Translated, it gives CASSSRVPGRAEKLFF.

This clone was detected only once. The chain uses TRBV9 and TRBJ2-3; no firm D call. There are 13 residues in the CDR3. Germline lookup yields CDR1 SGDLS and CDR2 YYNGEE. V dropped 6 bases and J dropped 2 bases, with 10 bases sitting between them. The CDR3 loop reads CASNAASTDTQYF. Here the CDR3 DNA reads TGTGCCAGCAATGCAGCCTCCACAGATACGCAGTATTTT.

The genes are TRBV10-3 and TRBJ2-1; 15 nucleotides match TRBD2. Germline CDR1 and CDR2: ENHRY and SYGVKD. CDR3 length: 19 residues. Trimming removed 6 bases from V and 7 bases from J; junction bases left unmatched: 16. CDR3 residues: CAIRTDDGLAGGPSNEQFF. DNA of the CDR3: TGTGCCATCAGGACAGATGATGGACTAGCGGGAGGGCCCTCAAATGAGCAGTTCTTC.

V usage is TRBV6-6 and J usage is TRBJ1-5; 7 bases are shared with TRBD1. This CDR3 has 13 amino acids. CDR1 MNHNY and CDR2 SVGAGI come from the germline V gene (reference sequence). Trimming cost V 5 bases and J 3 bases; bases outside gene matches: 1. As DNA, the CDR3 is TGTGCCAGCAGTGGGACAGTCAATCAGCCCCAGCATTTT. Translated, it gives CASSGTVNQPQHF.

The chain links TRBV2 to TRBJ1-5; TRBD1 agrees at 9 bases. The CDR3 loop spans 15 amino acids. Germline V CDR1 and CDR2: SNHLY, FYNNEI. J was trimmed by 4 bases and V by 6 bases; bases with no gene match: 7. The CDR3 coding sequence is TGTGCCAGCAGGAGGACAGGGGACGAGAATCAGCCCCAGCATTTT. Translating gives CASRRTGDENQPQHF.

The chain couples TRBV11-2 to TRBJ2-5; no firm D call. In germline, CDR1 is SGHAT, CDR2 FQNNGV. V dropped 5 bases and J dropped 5 bases, with 15 bases sitting between them. The CDR3 extends over 14 amino acids. The CDR3 nucleotides are TGTGCCAGCAGCCAGAGCTCTGGGCGGGAGACCCAGTACTTC. It yields the protein CASSQSSGRETQYF.

V and J are TRBV6-5 and TRBJ1-3; D is uncertain. There are 16 residues in the CDR3. Trimming removed 4 bases at V and 1 base at J, with 14 bases between. Germline V CDR1 and CDR2: MNHEY, SVGAGI. The CDR3 protein is CASSSPSDKSGNTIYF. CDR3 DNA sequence: TGTGCCAGCAGTTCCCCATCAGACAAATCTGGAAACACCATATATTTT.

This clone was detected once. The J gene is TRBJ2-5, the V gene TRBV10-3; D call uncertain. The CDR3 is made up of 13 amino acids. CDR1 is ENHRY, CDR2 SYGVKD, per germline. Between the trimmed V and J ends, which lost 8 bases and 4 bases, there was a span of 14 bases. CDR3 in DNA: TGTGCCATCGGAGAGCGATTAGCAGAGACCCAGTACTTC. It is translated as CAIGERLAETQYF.

The rearrangement uses TRBV30 and TRBJ2-5; 7 positions match TRBD2. Germline assignment: CDR1 GTSNPN and CDR2 SVGIG (reference sequence). This CDR3 has 15 amino acids. The junction had 9 bases not matched to a gene; V was cut back by 1 base and J by 4 bases. The CDR3 DNA is TGTGCCTGGAGTGGCTCCGGGACTACCAGAGAGACCCAGTACTTC. Translating it yields CAWSGSGTTRETQYF.

The V gene is TRBV5-4, the J gene TRBJ2-1; D is perhaps TRBD2 (7 bases). The V end lost 2 bases, the J end lost 0 bases, and 15 bases lay between the germline ends. The CDR3 contains 17 residues. Germline CDR1 and CDR2: SGHNT and YYREEE (reference sequence). This CDR3 is CASSLSGTRSSYNEQFF. The CDR3 region has the DNA TGTGCCAGCAGCTTAAGCGGGACACGCAGCTCCTACAATGAGCAGTTCTTC.

The rearrangement links TRBV18 to TRBJ2-1; TRBD1 agrees at 10 bases. Trimming cost V 6 bases and J 2 bases; bases outside gene matches: 10. The CDR3 is made up of 17 amino acids. Per germline, CDR1 KGHSH and CDR2 LQKENI. The DNA of the CDR3 is TGTGCCAGCTCTGCTCATGCCGGGACAGGGGCCTACAATGAGCAGTTCTTC. Residues: CASSAHAGTGAYNEQFF.

The chain links TRBV4-1 to TRBJ1-4; D possibly corresponds to TRBD1 (5 bases). Germline loops: CDR1 MGHRA, CDR2 YSYEKL. The CDR3 runs 16 residues. V lost 3 bases and J lost 7, with 18 bases in between. CDR3 nucleotides: TGCGCCAGCAGCCATCCCTTGGGCAGGGATCCTGAAAAACTGTTTTTT. The encoded protein is CASSHPLGRDPEKLFF.

The genes are TRBV5-4 and TRBJ1-1; D is unresolved. Trimming removed 0 bases at V and 4 bases at J, with 10 bases between. CDR3 length: 14 residues. Germline V gene data show CDR1 as SGHNT and CDR2 as YYREEE (reference sequence). CDR3 loop: CASSLGRRGTEAFF. DNA of the CDR3: TGTGCCAGCAGCTTGGGCAGACGAGGCACTGAAGCTTTCTTT. Supplemented by reference TRBV5-4 and TRBJ1-1, the full variable domain reads ETGVTQSPTHLIKTRGQQVTLRCSSQSGHNTVSWYQQALGQGPQFIFQYYREEENGRGNFPPRFSGLQFPNYSSELNVNALELDDSALYLCASSLGRRGTEAFFGQGTRLTVV.

The CDR3 is CASSTFRKGLAGSNTGELFF. The CDR3 DNA reads TGTGCCAGCAGCACCTTCCGGAAAGGGCTAGCGGGGTCGAACACCGGGGAGCTGTTTTTT. The rearrangement uses TRBV21-1 and TRBJ2-2; TRBD2, the table's D call, was not compared with the DNA. TRBV21-1 is noted as a pseudogene. The CDR3 has 20 residues.